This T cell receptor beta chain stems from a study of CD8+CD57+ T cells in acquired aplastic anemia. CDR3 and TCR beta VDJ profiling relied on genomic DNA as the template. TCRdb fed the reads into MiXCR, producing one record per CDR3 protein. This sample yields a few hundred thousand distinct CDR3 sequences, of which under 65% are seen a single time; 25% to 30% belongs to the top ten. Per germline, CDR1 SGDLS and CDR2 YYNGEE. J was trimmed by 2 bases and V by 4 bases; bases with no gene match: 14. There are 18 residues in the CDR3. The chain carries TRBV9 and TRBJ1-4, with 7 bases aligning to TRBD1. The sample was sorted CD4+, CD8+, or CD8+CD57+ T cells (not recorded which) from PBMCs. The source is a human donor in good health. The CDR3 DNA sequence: TGTGCCAGCAGCTGGGGACAGAGACAGGGTCCCACTAATGAAAAACTGTTTTTT. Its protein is CASSWGQRQGPTNEKLFF. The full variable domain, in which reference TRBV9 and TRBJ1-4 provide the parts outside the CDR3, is DSGVTQTPKHLITATGQRVTLRCSPRSGDLSVYWYQQSLDQGLQFLIQYYNGEERAKGNILERFSAQQFPDLHSELNLSSLELGDSALYFCASSWGQRQGPTNEKLFFGSGTQLSVL.